This T cell receptor (beta chain) was found in a study of PD-1 blockade in classical Hodgkin lymphoma. Broader study findings: Baseline TCR diversity was reportedly lower in newly diagnosed patients than healthy donors.

The data were produced by immunoSEQ multiplex PCR, yet TCRdb's version contains in-frame clones alone and is incomplete. The sample carries 45,000 or so clones, about nine tenths recorded once. This clone appeared a single time. Antigen unknown. Every patient was affected by relapse after autologous stem cell transplantation, while exposure to brentuximab vedotin was not uniform. The CDR3 covers 13 residues. Trimming at V came to 8 bases and at J to 1 base, leaving 3 bases not matched to a gene. Germline V gene lookup returns CDR1 SGHAT and CDR2 FQNNGV. The chain links TRBV11-2 to TRBJ2-3, with 7 bases lining up with TRBD2. The sequences come from peripheral blood mononuclear cells (PBMCs), collected at baseline. The sequence was collected from a human donor with classical Hodgkin lymphoma. Here the CDR3 reads CASLAGGTDTQYF. The DNA of the CDR3 is TGTGCCAGCCTGGCGGGGGGCACAGATACGCAGTATTTT.